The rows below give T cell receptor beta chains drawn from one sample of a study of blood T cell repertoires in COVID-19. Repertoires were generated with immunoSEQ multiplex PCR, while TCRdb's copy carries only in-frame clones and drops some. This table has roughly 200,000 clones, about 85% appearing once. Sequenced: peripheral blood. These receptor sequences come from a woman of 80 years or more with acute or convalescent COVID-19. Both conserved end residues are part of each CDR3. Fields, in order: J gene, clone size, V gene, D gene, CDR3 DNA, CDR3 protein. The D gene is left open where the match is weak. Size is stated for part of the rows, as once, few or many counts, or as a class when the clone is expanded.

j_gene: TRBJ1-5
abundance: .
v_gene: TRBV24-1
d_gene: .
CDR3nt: TGTGCCACCAGTGATTTGCGTCGGGGTAGCAATCAGCCCCAGCATTTT
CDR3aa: CATSDLRRGSNQPQHF

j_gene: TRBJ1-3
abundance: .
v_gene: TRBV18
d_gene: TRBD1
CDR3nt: TGTGCCAGCTCACCACCGGGACAGGGGAGAGGAAACACCATATATTTT
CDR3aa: CASSPPGQGRGNTIYF

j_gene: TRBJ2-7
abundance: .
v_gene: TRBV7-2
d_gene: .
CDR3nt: TGTGCCAGCGGAGATCCGGGCTACGAGCAGTACTTC
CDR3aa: CASGDPGYEQYF

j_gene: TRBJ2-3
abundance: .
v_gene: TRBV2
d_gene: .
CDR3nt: TGTGCCAGCGCTATTCAGGGGTTTGGGACAGATACGCAGTATTTT
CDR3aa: CASAIQGFGTDTQYF

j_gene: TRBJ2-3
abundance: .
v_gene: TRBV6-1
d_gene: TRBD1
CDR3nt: TGTGCCAGCAGTGGGTCCCACAGGGGATCAGGAGATACGCAGTATTTT
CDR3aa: CASSGSHRGSGDTQYF

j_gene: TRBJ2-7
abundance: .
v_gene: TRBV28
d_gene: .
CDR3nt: TGTGCCAGCAGCCTAACGACAGGCTACGAGCAGTACTTC
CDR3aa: CASSLTTGYEQYF

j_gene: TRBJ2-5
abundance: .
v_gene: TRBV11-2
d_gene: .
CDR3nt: TGTGCCAGCAGCTTAGCGGGAGCAGAGACCCAGTACTTC
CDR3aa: CASSLAGAETQYF

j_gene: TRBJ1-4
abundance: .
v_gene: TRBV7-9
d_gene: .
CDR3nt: TGTGCCAGCAGCTTAGCCGTGGGGAGTAATGAAAAACTGTTTTTT
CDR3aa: CASSLAVGSNEKLFF

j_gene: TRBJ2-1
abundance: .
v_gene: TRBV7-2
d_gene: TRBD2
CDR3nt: TGTGCCAGCAGCTTATTCGCGGGAGAGTCCTACAATGAGCAGTTCTTC
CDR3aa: CASSLFAGESYNEQFF

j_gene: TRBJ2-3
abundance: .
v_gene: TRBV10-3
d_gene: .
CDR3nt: TGTGCCATCAGCGCAGGGCGGGACACAGATACGCAGTATTTT
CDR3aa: CAISAGRDTDTQYF

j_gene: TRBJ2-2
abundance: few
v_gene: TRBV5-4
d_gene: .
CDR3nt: TGTGCCAGCAGCTTACGCCTAGGGGGCACCGGGGAGCTGTTTTTT
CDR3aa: CASSLRLGGTGELFF

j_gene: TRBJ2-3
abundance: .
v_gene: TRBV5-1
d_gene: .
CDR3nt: TGCGCCAGCAGCCTGCCGGCGGGGAGGACAGATACGCAGTATTTT
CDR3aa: CASSLPAGRTDTQYF

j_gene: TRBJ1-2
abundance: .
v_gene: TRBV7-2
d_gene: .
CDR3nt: TGTGCCAGCAGCTTAGAGTCCGGGAATGGCTACACCTTC
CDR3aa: CASSLESGNGYTF

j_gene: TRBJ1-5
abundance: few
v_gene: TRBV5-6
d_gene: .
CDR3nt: TGTGCCAGCAGCTTGAGTCTTAGTCAGCCCCAGCATTTT
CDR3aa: CASSLSLSQPQHF

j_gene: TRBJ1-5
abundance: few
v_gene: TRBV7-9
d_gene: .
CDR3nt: TGTGCCAGCAGCTCCACCGAGGATCAGCCCCAGCATTTT
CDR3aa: CASSSTEDQPQHF

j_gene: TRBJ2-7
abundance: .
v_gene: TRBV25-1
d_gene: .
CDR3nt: TGTGCCAGCAGTGATCCGTATTACGAGCAGTACTTC
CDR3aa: CASSDPYYEQYF

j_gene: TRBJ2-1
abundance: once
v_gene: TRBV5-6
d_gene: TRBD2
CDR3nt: TGTGCCAGCAGCTTGGTAAGATTAGCGGGAGAAGGCAATGAGCAGTTCTTC
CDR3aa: CASSLVRLAGEGNEQFF

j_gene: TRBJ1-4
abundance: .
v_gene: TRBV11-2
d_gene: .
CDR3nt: TGTGCCAGCAGCCCAACCGAAGGGGTTGGGAAACTGTTTTTT
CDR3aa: CASSPTEGVGKLFF

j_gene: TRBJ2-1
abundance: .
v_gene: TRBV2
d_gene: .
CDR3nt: TGTGCCAGCAGCTACGAGGCTTCCTACAATGAGCAGTTCTTC
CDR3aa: CASSYEASYNEQFF

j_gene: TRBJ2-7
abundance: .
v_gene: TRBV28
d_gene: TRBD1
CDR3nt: TGTGCCAGCAGTATGCAGGGGGCGACTAGATACTACGAGCAGTACTTC
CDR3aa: CASSMQGATRYYEQYF

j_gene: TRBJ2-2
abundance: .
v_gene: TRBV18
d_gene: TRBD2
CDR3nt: TGTGCCAGCTCGATTCCTCCGGGACTAGCGCGAGAGGGGGAGCTGTTTTTT
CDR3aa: CASSIPPGLAREGELFF

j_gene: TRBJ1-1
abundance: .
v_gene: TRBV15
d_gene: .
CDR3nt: TGTGCCACCAGCAGAGATTCCGCGACTGAAGCTTTCTTT
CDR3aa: CATSRDSATEAFF

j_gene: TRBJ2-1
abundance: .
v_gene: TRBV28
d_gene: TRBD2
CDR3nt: TGTGCCAGCAGGGGGGGGTCTAGCGGGAGTTACAATGAGCAGTTCTTC
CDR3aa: CASRGGSSGSYNEQFF

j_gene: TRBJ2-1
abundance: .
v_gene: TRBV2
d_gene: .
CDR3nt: TGTGCCAGCAGTGAAGACAGCTACAATGAGCAGTTCTTC
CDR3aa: CASSEDSYNEQFF

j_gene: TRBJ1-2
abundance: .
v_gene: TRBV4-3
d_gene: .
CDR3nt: TGCGCCAGCAGCCAAGCGGGAGACTATGGCTACACCTTC
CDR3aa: CASSQAGDYGYTF

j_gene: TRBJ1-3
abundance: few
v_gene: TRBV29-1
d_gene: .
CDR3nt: TGCAGCGTTTACGGGGGATCTTCCTCTGGAAACACCATATATTTT
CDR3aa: CSVYGGSSSGNTIYF

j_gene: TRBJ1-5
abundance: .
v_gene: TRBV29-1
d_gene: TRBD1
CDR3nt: TGCAGCGTTCGGACAGCCCCAGGGGGGCCCCAGCATTTT
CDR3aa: CSVRTAPGGPQHF

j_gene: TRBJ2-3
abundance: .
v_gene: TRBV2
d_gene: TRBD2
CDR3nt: TGTGCCAGCAGTGGAAGACTAGCGGGATCTGTAGATACGCAGTATTTT
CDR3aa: CASSGRLAGSVDTQYF

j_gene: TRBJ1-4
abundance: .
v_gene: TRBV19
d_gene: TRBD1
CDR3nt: TGTGCCAGTAAAATCCCGGGACAGGGGATTGAAAAACTGTTTTTT
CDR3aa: CASKIPGQGIEKLFF

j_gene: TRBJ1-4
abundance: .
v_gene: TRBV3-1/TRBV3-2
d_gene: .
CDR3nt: TGTGCCAGCAGCCCCCGGCTAGGTGAAAAACTGTTTTTT
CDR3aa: CASSPRLGEKLFF

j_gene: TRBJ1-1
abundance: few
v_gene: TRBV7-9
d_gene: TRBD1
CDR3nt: TGTGCCAGCAGCCGGACAGGGGCGCGGACTGAAGCTTTCTTT
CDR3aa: CASSRTGARTEAFF

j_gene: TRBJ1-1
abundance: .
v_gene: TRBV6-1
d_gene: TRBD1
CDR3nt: TGTGCCAGCAGTGAAAGGACAGGGAACACTGAAGCTTTCTTT
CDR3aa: CASSERTGNTEAFF

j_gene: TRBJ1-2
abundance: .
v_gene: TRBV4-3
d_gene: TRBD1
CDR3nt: TGCGCCAGCAGCGCGCCTCCTGGGACGCTGGACAGGGGGATTGGCTACACCTTC
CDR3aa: CASSAPPGTLDRGIGYTF

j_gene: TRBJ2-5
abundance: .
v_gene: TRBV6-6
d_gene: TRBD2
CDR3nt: TGTGCCAGCAGTCGAACCGGGACTAGCGGGAGAATTGGGGGAGAGACCCAGTACTTC
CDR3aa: CASSRTGTSGRIGGETQYF

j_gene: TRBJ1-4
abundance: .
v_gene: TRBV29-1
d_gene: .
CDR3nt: TGCAGCGTTGAGGACACCACAACTAATGAAAAACTGTTTTTT
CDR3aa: CSVEDTTTNEKLFF

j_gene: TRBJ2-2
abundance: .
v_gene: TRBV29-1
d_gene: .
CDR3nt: TGCAGCGTTGATATCGGGAACACCGGGGAGCTGTTTTTT
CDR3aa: CSVDIGNTGELFF

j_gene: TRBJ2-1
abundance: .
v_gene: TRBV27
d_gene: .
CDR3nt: TGTGCCAGCAGGGTAACTTCCTACAATGAGCAGTTCTTC
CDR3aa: CASRVTSYNEQFF

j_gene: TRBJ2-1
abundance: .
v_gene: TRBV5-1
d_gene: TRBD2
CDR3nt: TGCGCCAGCTCCGGGACTAGCGGTTTCAGCTCCTACAATGAGCAGTTCTTC
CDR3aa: CASSGTSGFSSYNEQFF

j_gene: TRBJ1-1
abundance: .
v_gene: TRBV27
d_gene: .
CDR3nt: TGTGCCAGCAGTTTTTCCCGGAACACTGAAGCTTTCTTT
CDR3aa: CASSFSRNTEAFF